This TCR beta chain is drawn from a study of cytomegalovirus exposure and HLA in healthy donors. Germline-derived CDR1 and CDR2 are MNHEY and SMNVEV (reference sequence). CDR3 size: 15 residues. J was trimmed by 0 bases and V by 2 bases; bases with no gene match: 4. PCR involved 60 Vbeta and 13 Jbeta primers. Sequenced by immunoSEQ multiplex PCR; TCRdb stores in-frame clones only, minus some. The data show 150,000 to 200,000 clones, 85% seen once. The receptor was isolated from a man aged 18 to 29 in good health and CMV-seropositive. What was sequenced was PBMCs. The J gene is TRBJ2-7, the V gene TRBV27; 7 nucleotides agree with TRBD2. CDR3: CASSLERGVSYEQYF. CDR3 in DNA: TGTGCCAGCAGTTTAGAACGGGGGGTCTCCTACGAGCAGTACTTC.